These T cell receptor beta chains were read from a single sample in a study of cytomegalovirus exposure and HLA in healthy donors. Sequencing was performed with immunoSEQ multiplex PCR; in TCRdb, only in-frame clones are kept and a portion is missing. The sample holds more than 85,000 clones, 60% to 80% seen once. The sample comprised PBMCs. Receptors were obtained from a middle-aged woman in good health and CMV-seropositive. Each CDR3 is given with its conserved first and last residue. Fields, in order: CDR3 protein, V gene, J gene, clone size. The size entry is marked missing in some rows and otherwise reads once, few, many or a size class.

CASARTGGSGNEKLFF,TRBV19,TRBJ1-4,-
CASSLEAGNLIREQYF,TRBV5-1,TRBJ2-7,-
CASSGQASHQPQHF,TRBV25-1,TRBJ1-5,-
CASSYQGASSPLHF,TRBV6-5,TRBJ1-6,few
CASRGHRAALQNNEQFF,TRBV25-1,TRBJ2-1,few
CASSLGRRTVYGYTF,TRBV11-2,TRBJ1-2,-
CASSLAGDRGDGYTF,TRBV5-1,TRBJ1-2,-
CASSGRGQESSYNSPLHF,TRBV13,TRBJ1-6,few
CASSLELASRVNEQYF,TRBV11-2,TRBJ2-7,-
CASSLGNRGFYGYTF,TRBV5-1,TRBJ1-2,-
CASSQDFPGGSYEQYF,TRBV4-1,TRBJ2-7,once
CASSLVGRAYEQYF,TRBV5-1,TRBJ2-7,-
CASSAQVTYEQYF,TRBV5-4,TRBJ2-7,-
CASSASGTGGKSSYEQYF,TRBV6-1,TRBJ2-7,few
CASSILAGGAYEQYF,TRBV19,TRBJ2-7,-
CSVEDLGQGNEQFF,TRBV29-1,TRBJ2-1,-
CASSTGQDYYEQYF,TRBV7-2,TRBJ2-7,-
CATQSGTGNQPQHF,TRBV2,TRBJ1-5,-
CASSFPLAGGETQYF,TRBV5-5,TRBJ2-5,-
CASSNRGTLGNTEAFF,TRBV7-9,TRBJ1-1,-
CASSQLSFSGNSPLHF,TRBV4-3,TRBJ1-6,-
CASSSARRDRGLEQYF,TRBV7-9,TRBJ2-7,-
CASSQTANQPQHF,TRBV4-1,TRBJ1-5,-
CASSSAGGVPTDTQYF,TRBV5-1,TRBJ2-3,-
CASSLGRDTEAFF,TRBV5-4,TRBJ1-1,-
CASATSQRTDTQYF,TRBV6-6,TRBJ2-3,-
CASSPLNRGRQSYEQYF,TRBV11-2,TRBJ2-7,-
CASSLVGEQFF,TRBV5-1,TRBJ2-1,-
CASSLRTPGNEKLFF,TRBV5-6,TRBJ1-4,-
CASSLGPTVARDTEAFF,TRBV28,TRBJ1-1,once
CASSLFRGSYEQYF,TRBV28,TRBJ2-7,-
CASSLIQETQYF,TRBV11-2,TRBJ2-5,few
CASSEGQGRDTQYF,TRBV6-1,TRBJ2-3,-
CASSLETGMETQYF,TRBV5-1,TRBJ2-5,-
CASSRASGGGGTDTQYF,TRBV7-6,TRBJ2-3,-
CASRAVWTGELFF,TRBV5-8,TRBJ2-2,-
CASSHGGELFF,TRBV4-2,TRBJ2-2,-
CASSYSADLNTEAFF,TRBV6-5,TRBJ1-1,-
CASSQVGNHYGYTF,TRBV4-1,TRBJ1-2,-
CASSQETGEQYF,TRBV4-1,TRBJ2-7,-
CASSADRGGVPNYGYTF,TRBV11-3,TRBJ1-2,-
CASSSGLVAYEQYF,TRBV7-9,-,-
CASSLGARADQPQHF,TRBV7-2,TRBJ1-5,-
CASTGGSEQFF,TRBV28,TRBJ2-1,-
CASTLWESNEQFF,TRBV7-9,TRBJ2-1,-
CASSLASGESNYGYTF,TRBV5-4,TRBJ1-2,-
CASSDDRDSYNEQFF,TRBV7-9,TRBJ2-1,-
CASSEAAGRGLTF,TRBV6-1,TRBJ1-2,-
CASSVHSGSSPLHF,TRBV6-4,TRBJ1-6,-
CASSLRAGGRSTDTQYF,TRBV7-7,TRBJ2-3,-